This is a list of T cell receptor beta chains from one sample in a study of shared clonotypes between healthy human individuals. Sequencing was performed with immunoSEQ multiplex PCR; in TCRdb, only in-frame clones are kept and a portion is missing. The sample lists about 380,000 clones; roughly 96% were seen once. The specimen was memory CD8+ T cells sorted from blood. The receptors were sampled from a man aged 25-40 years in good health. CDR3s include the opening cysteine and the closing phenylalanine or tryptophan. D genes are given only for firm matches. Some rows mark clone size as missing; the rest say once, few, many or name a class of expanded clone.

TRBD2 TRBJ2-7 - TRBV5-6 TGTGCCAGCAGCCTCCTACTAGCGGGAGTTTGGGAGCAGTACTTC CASSLLLAGVWEQYF
TRBD2 TRBJ2-1 once TRBV4-1 TGCGCCAGCAGCGGGGTAGCGGGAGGGTACAATGAGCAGTTCTTC CASSGVAGGYNEQFF
TRBD2 TRBJ2-1 - TRBV23-1 TGCGCCAGCAGTCAATCGGCCCTAACTAGCGGAGGTAACCCACCTGGTATGAGGGATGAGCAGTTCTTC CASSQSALTSGGNPPGMRDEQFF
TRBD2 TRBJ2-1 - TRBV2 TGTGCCAGCGGGGAAGGGAGGGCCTACAATGAGCAGTTCTTC CASGEGRAYNEQFF
TRBD2 TRBJ2-2 - TRBV7-9 TGTGCCAGCAACCCTGGAGGCGGGAGGGCCGCCGGGGAGCTGTTTTTT CASNPGGGRAAGELFF
- TRBJ2-1 - TRBV15 TGTGCCACCAGCATTGAGGCTCAGCGCAATGAGCAGTTCTTC CATSIEAQRNEQFF
- TRBJ2-3 - TRBV10-3 TGTGCCATCAGGCACCCGGGACTCACAGATACGCAGTATTTT CAIRHPGLTDTQYF
- TRBJ2-3 - TRBV5-6 TGTGCCAGCAGCTTGATGGGAGATACGCAGTATTTT CASSLMGDTQYF
- TRBJ2-3 - TRBV7-2 TGTGCCAGCAGCCTAGTCCCCCTAGGCGTGAGGGGTACGCAGTATTTT CASSLVPLGVRGTQYF
TRBD1 TRBJ2-3 - TRBV30 TGTGCCTGGAGTACCCGGACAGGGGGCGCGGCAGATACGCAGTATTTT CAWSTRTGGAADTQYF
TRBD2 TRBJ2-5 - TRBV10-3 TGTGCCATCAGTGAGTCGTTAGCGGGATCCAAAGAGACCCAGTACTTC CAISESLAGSKETQYF
- TRBJ2-1 - TRBV14 TGTGCCAGCAGCCAAGGGGGGACTGAGCAGTTCTTC CASSQGGTEQFF
TRBD1 TRBJ1-1 - TRBV9 TGTGCCAGCAGCGCGACAGGGGGTAGGGACACTGAAGCTTTCTTT CASSATGGRDTEAFF
TRBD1 TRBJ2-7 - TRBV5-1 TGCGCCAGCAGCTACGGGACAGGGGGCAACGAGCAGTACTTC CASSYGTGGNEQYF
TRBD2 TRBJ2-1 - TRBV4-2 TGTGCCAGCAGCCGGACTAGCGGGAGCTCCTACAATGAGCAGTTCTTC CASSRTSGSSYNEQFF
- TRBJ2-7 once TRBV27 TGTGCCAGCAGTCTCTTAGGTCCCTACGAGCAGTACTTC CASSLLGPYEQYF
TRBD2 TRBJ2-1 - TRBV18 TGTGCCAGCTCGGGAGCGGGAGGCCTATACAATGAGCAGTTCTTC CASSGAGGLYNEQFF
- TRBJ2-3 - TRBV6-5 TGTGCCAGCAGACGGGACAGCACAGATACGCAGTATTTT CASRRDSTDTQYF
- TRBJ2-3 - TRBV9 TGTGCCAGCAGCGAAGGGCATTCGACAGATACGCAGTATTTT CASSEGHSTDTQYF
- TRBJ2-7 - TRBV30 TGTGCCTGGAGTGTTTCCCTTAGCCACGAGCAGTACTTC CAWSVSLSHEQYF
TRBD1 TRBJ2-7 - TRBV19 TGTGCCAGTAGTATTGGGACAGGGCAAGCCTACGAGCAGTACTTC CASSIGTGQAYEQYF
TRBD2 TRBJ2-7 - TRBV7-2 TGTGCCAGCAGCCCGAGCGGGAGCTCCTACGAGCAGTACTTC CASSPSGSSYEQYF
- TRBJ1-3 - TRBV7-2 TGTGCCAGCAGCTTTGGGGGGAGCTCTGGAAACACCATATATTTT CASSFGGSSGNTIYF
- TRBJ2-1 - TRBV4-1 TGCGCCAGCAGCCACAAGGGCACACGCGTTTCCTACAATGAGCAGTTCTTC CASSHKGTRVSYNEQFF
- TRBJ2-5 - TRBV28 TGTGCCAGCAGTTTATCCGAGACCCAGTACTTC CASSLSETQYF
- TRBJ2-5 - TRBV5-1 TGCGCCAGCAGCCCCATAAAGGGGACTGGACAAGAGACCCAGTACTTC CASSPIKGTGQETQYF
TRBD2 TRBJ2-1 - TRBV11-3 TGTGCCAGCAGCCTGGGACCGGGACTAGCGGGGTTCAATGAGCAGTTCTTC CASSLGPGLAGFNEQFF
- TRBJ2-7 - TRBV14 TGTGCCAGCAGCCAAGGGCCCAACTACGAGCAGTACTTC CASSQGPNYEQYF
- TRBJ1-1 - TRBV28 TGTGCCAGCACCAATCGGGGGGTAAGTGAAGCTTTCTTT CASTNRGVSEAFF
- TRBJ2-3 - TRBV7-2 TGTGCCAGCAGCTTAGTGCCGGGGTCAGATACGCAGTATTTT CASSLVPGSDTQYF
- TRBJ2-7 - TRBV2 TGTGCCAGCAGTACTTACCGGGACGCAAGCTCCTACGAGCAGTACTTC CASSTYRDASSYEQYF
- TRBJ1-5 - TRBV28 TGTGCCAGCAACACAGGGATCGGCAATCAGCCCCAGCATTTT CASNTGIGNQPQHF
- TRBJ1-2 - TRBV2 TGTGCCAGCAGGGTACAGGGTATCAGCTATGGCTACACCTTC CASRVQGISYGYTF
- TRBJ1-4 - TRBV15 TGTGCCACCAGCAGTGAATTTTGGGAAAAACTGTTTTTT CATSSEFWEKLFF
TRBD2 TRBJ2-5 - TRBV9 TGTGCCAGCAGCTCACGGACTAGCCAAGAGACCCAGTACTTC CASSSRTSQETQYF
- TRBJ2-5 - TRBV4-1 TGCGCCAGCAGCCCCGTCAGGGGTAGGGGTCAAGAGACCCAGTACTTC CASSPVRGRGQETQYF
TRBD2 TRBJ2-1 - TRBV2 TGTGCCAGCAGTCGACCGACTAGCGGGAAGGAGAGGAATGAGCAGTTCTTC CASSRPTSGKERNEQFF
- TRBJ2-2 - TRBV28 TGTGCCAGCACCGGCCCCTCTAGTCGGGCCGGGGAGCTGTTTTTT CASTGPSSRAGELFF
TRBD2 TRBJ2-5 - TRBV7-3 TGTGCCAGCAGCTTAGCGGGAGGGCCGAAGGAGACCCAGTACTTC CASSLAGGPKETQYF
- TRBJ2-3 - TRBV7-2 TGTGCCAGCAGCCCGACTCACACAGATACGCAGTATTTT CASSPTHTDTQYF
- TRBJ1-1 - TRBV7-9 TGTGCCAGCAGCTTCATGAACACTGAAGCTTTCTTT CASSFMNTEAFF
TRBD1 TRBJ2-1 - TRBV5-1 TGCGCCAGCAGCTTTCGAACAGGGGGCGCCCAGTTCTTC CASSFRTGGAQFF